Each of the 9 T cell receptor beta chains below was sequenced from the same sample in a study of blood T cell repertoires in COVID-19. Generated by immunoSEQ multiplex PCR, the TCRdb table keeps only in-frame clones and is missing some. This sample has some 400,000 clones, with around 87% found just once. Sequences were obtained from peripheral blood. The receptors here all came from a woman in her fifties or sixties with COVID-19, enrolled during active disease.

This clone has just a few counts. This sequence joins TRBV7-9 and TRBJ1-1; weak D call: TRBD1 (5 bases). Trimming pared 6 bases from V and 1 base from J, leaving 12 bases between. CDR3 size: 14 residues. CDR1 is SEHNR, CDR2 FQNEAQ, per germline (reference sequence). CDR3 in amino acids: CASSPGATNTEAFF. The CDR3 DNA reads TGTGCCAGCAGTCCTGGGGCGACGAACACTGAAGCTTTCTTT.

This clone was seen a handful of times. The chain carries TRBV19 and TRBJ2-1; 7 bases match TRBD2. Germline V gene lookup returns CDR1 LNHDA and CDR2 SQIVND (reference sequence). This CDR3 spans 13 amino acids. After removal of 3 bases from V and 5 bases from J, the junction contained 1 base not matched to a gene. The CDR3 region has the DNA TGTGCCAGTAGTATTGGGACTAACAATGAGCAGTTCTTC. Its protein product is CASSIGTNNEQFF.

The chain joins TRBV3-1 (or the pseudogene TRBV3-2) to TRBJ1-1; 7 bases map to TRBD1. This CDR3 contains 14 residues. The V segment lost 7 bases and the J segment 1 base; nucleotides outside the gene matches: 6. The germline CDR1 and CDR2 sequences are LGHDT and YNNKEL (reference sequence). CDR3 DNA sequence: TGTGCCAGCACCGCGGGGACAGCGAACACTGAAGCTTTCTTT. It codes for CASTAGTANTEAFF.

The chain uses TRBV15 and TRBJ2-3, with 13 nucleotides matching TRBD2. Unmatched junction bases numbered 7, after V lost 0 bases and J lost 7 bases. Germline V lookup: CDR1 LNHNV, CDR2 YYDKDF (reference sequence). This CDR3 spans 17 amino acids. The CDR3 loop reads CATSRDVTSGGSNTQYF. CDR3 sequence (DNA): TGTGCCACCAGCAGAGATGTGACTAGCGGGGGGTCTAATACGCAGTATTTT.

This chain connects TRBV19 to TRBJ2-7, with D hard to call. CDR1 and CDR2 (germline): LNHDA, SQIVND (reference sequence). This CDR3 spans 15 amino acids. Between the trimmed V and J ends, which lost 4 bases and 3 bases, there was a span of 16 bases. CDR3 nucleotide sequence: TGTGCCAGTAGTACCACGGTACTACGGTACTACGAGCAGTACTTC. This sequence encodes CASSTTVLRYYEQYF.

The chain's CDR3 is CASSSGDWGEQFF. The CDR3 region has the DNA TGTGCCAGCAGTTCGGGGGATTGGGGGGAGCAGTTCTTC. This chain uses TRBV28 with TRBJ2-1; perhaps TRBD2 as D (6 bases). The germline V gene encodes CDR1 MDHEN and CDR2 SYDVKM. This CDR3 spans 13 amino acids. Trimming removed 4 bases from V and 10 bases from J, with 14 bases in between. Drawing the rest from reference TRBV28 and TRBJ2-1, the complete variable domain is DVKVTQSSRYLVKRTGEKVFLECVQDMDHENMFWYRQDPGLGLRLIYFSYDVKMKEKGDIPEGYSVSREKKERFSLILESASTNQTSMYLCASSSGDWGEQFFGPGTRLTVL.

This clone has just one count. The V and J genes are TRBV6-5 and TRBJ2-7; 10 bases agree with TRBD1. CDR1 MNHEY and CDR2 SVGAGI come from the germline V gene. V was clipped by 6 bases and J by 3 bases; unmatched bases: 8. The CDR3 runs 15 residues. CDR3 bases: TGTGCCAGCAGACCGGGACAGGGGAAACTCTACGAGCAGTACTTC. This encodes CASRPGQGKLYEQYF.

This chain uses TRBV29-1 with TRBJ1-1, with 7 bases fitting TRBD1. CDR3 length: 13 amino acids. The V segment lost 6 bases and the J segment 5 bases; nucleotides outside the gene matches: 9. Germline-derived CDR1 and CDR2 are SQVTM and ANQGSEA. CDR3 protein: CSVRTGVRTEAFF. In DNA, the CDR3 is TGCAGCGTGCGCACAGGGGTTAGGACTGAAGCTTTCTTT.

J is TRBJ1-2 and V is TRBV18; D is uncertain. The CDR3 runs to 15 residues. Looked up from germline, CDR1 is KGHSH and CDR2 is LQKENI. Trimming cost V 2 bases and J 2 bases, with 12 bases left between them. The DNA for the CDR3 is TGTGCCAGCTCACCAGAGCTGAACCCAAACTATGGCTACACCTTC. This sequence encodes CASSPELNPNYGYTF.